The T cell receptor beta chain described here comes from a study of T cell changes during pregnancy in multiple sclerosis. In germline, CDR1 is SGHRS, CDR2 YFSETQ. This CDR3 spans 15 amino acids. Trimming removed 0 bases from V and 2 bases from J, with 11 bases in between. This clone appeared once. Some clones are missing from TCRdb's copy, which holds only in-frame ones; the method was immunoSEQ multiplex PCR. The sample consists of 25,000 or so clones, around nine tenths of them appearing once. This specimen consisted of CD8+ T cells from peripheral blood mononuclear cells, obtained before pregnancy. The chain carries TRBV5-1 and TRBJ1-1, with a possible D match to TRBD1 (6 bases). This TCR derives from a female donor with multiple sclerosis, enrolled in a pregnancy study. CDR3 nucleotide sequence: TGCGCCAGCAGCTTGGTGGGGGCCTATAACACTGAAGCTTTCTTT. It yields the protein CASSLVGAYNTEAFF. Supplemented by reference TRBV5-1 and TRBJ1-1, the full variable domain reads KAGVTQTPRYLIKTRGQQVTLSCSPISGHRSVSWYQQTPGQGLQFLFEYFSETQRNKGNFPGRFSGRQFSNSRSEMNVSTLELGDSALYLCASSLVGAYNTEAFFGQGTRLTVV.